Here is one T cell receptor beta chain with its context. The data stem from a study of CD8+ T cells in alopecia areata. cDNA prepared by RNA extraction and subsequent reverse transcription served as the template for sequencing. The method was immunoSEQ multiplex PCR; TCRdb's version includes in-frame clones alone and lacks a portion of them. Seen here are fewer than 250,000 clones, 40% to 45% observed once, and the top ten hold roughly 2.8%. As to treatment: oral pan-JAK inhibitor, 5-10 mg twice daily. CDR3 length equals 16 residues. This sequence was found in a human donor with alopecia areata. Sequencing was performed on CD4+ T cells sorted from blood, taken at approximately week 39, from a patient treated with tofacitinib. This rearrangement joins TRBV1 to TRBJ2-4; the DNA was not used to check the table's D call, TRBD2. TRBV1 is annotated as a pseudogene. CDR3 DNA: TGCACCAGCAGACGCGCCCCCGGAGGAACCAAAAACATTCAGTACTTC. This codes for CTSRRAPGGTKNIQYF.